This TCR beta chain derives from a study of spatial heterogeneity in lung cancer. About the study: For the average unique TCR and UMI combination, more than nine occurrences appeared in raw reads. Study findings and constraints: Ubiquitous, expanded tumor-derived TCRs were more frequently observed in blood at resection than at follow-up.

With regard to this clonotype: What it binds is not known.

TCRdb reanalysed the 5' RACE reads using MiXCR and keeps one entry per CDR3 protein. The table lists about 36,000 distinct CDR3 sequences, 5.2% of them singletons, with 25% to 30% in the top ten. J gave up 5 bases and V 2 bases, and 2 bases lay outside the gene matches. This CDR3 is 15 amino acids long. Per germline, CDR1 MNHEY and CDR2 SVGAGI. Indicated time point: sample taken at primary tumor resection. Unsorted samples of tumor, nontumor lung or frozen PBMC had their whole RNA sequenced. The material sequenced was PBMCs, taken at surgery. V usage is TRBV6-5 and J usage is TRBJ2-3; 12 nucleotides match TRBD2. This receptor was identified in a female donor with early-stage non-small cell lung cancer. The CDR3 DNA sequence: TGTGCCAGCAGTTACAGGGGACTAGCGGGAGATACGCAGTATTTT. It translates to CASSYRGLAGDTQYF.